This note documents a single TCR beta chain sequence. Its cognate antigen is unknown. The data derive from a study of shared clonotypes between healthy human individuals. Study-wide points: Rarefaction showed sorted-subset sequencing was incomplete despite large depth.

Replicate PCRs from sorted subsets contained roughly 200 ng DNA, which is some 29,000 T cell genomes. Profiled with immunoSEQ multiplex PCR; TCRdb holds only in-frame clones, not every one. The data contain some 900,000 clones, about 80% of them singletons. Germline values: CDR1 GTSNPN, CDR2 SVGIG (reference sequence). This CDR3 comprises 13 residues. V was pared by 2 bases and J by 9 bases, with 6 bases of the junction left unmatched. This rearrangement joins TRBV30 to TRBJ2-1, with 8 bases matching TRBD2. The specimen was memory CD4+ T cells sorted from blood. Subset of the sample: CD45RA-negative fraction. The TCR sequence derives from a man younger than 35 in good health. CDR3 nucleotide sequence: TGTGCCTGGAGTCCAGGGACTAGGAGTGAGCAGTTCTTC. Encoded protein: CAWSPGTRSEQFF.